The T cell receptor (beta chain) described here comes from a study of T cell changes during pregnancy in multiple sclerosis. Germline lookup yields CDR1 SGHAT and CDR2 FQNNGV. With V trimmed by 0 bases and J by 3 bases, 5 bases remained unmatched. The CDR3 is 17 amino acids. Sequencing used immunoSEQ multiplex PCR; TCRdb keeps in-frame clones, though not all of them. The sample holds 50,000 to 65,000 clones, around 93% seen once. The clonotype comes from a female donor with multiple sclerosis, enrolled in a pregnancy study. The genes are TRBV11-2 and TRBJ2-3, with 11 bases aligning to TRBD2. Source: CD8+ T cells from peripheral blood mononuclear cells, taken in the second trimester of pregnancy. As DNA, the CDR3 is TGTGCCAGCAGCTTAGATCTAGCGGGAGGAGGTACAGATACGCAGTATTTT. It translates to CASSLDLAGGGTDTQYF.